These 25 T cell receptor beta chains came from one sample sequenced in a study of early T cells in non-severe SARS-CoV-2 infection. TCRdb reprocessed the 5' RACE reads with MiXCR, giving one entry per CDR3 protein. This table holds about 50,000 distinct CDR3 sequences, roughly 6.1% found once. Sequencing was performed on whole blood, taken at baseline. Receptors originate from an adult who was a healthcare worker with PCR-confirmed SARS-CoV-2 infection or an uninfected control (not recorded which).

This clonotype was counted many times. Here the CDR3 reads CATSVFDIGVAPRVYEQYF. The CDR3 bases are TGTGCCACCAGTGTTTTCGATATTGGCGTGGCACCGCGAGTCTACGAGCAGTACTTC. The rearrangement links TRBV24-1 to TRBJ2-7, with D unclear. This CDR3 region has 19 residues. Per the germline V gene, CDR1 is KGHDR and CDR2 is SFDVKD. Trimming stripped 5 bases from V and 3 bases from J, with 28 bases between.

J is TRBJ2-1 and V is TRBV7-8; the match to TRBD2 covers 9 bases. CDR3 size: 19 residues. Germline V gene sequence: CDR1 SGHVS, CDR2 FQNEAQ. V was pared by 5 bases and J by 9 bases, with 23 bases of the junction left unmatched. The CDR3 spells CASSLARGVAGDSRGEQFF. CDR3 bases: TGTGCCAGCAGCCTCGCCCGGGGGGTAGCGGGAGATAGTAGGGGTGAGCAGTTCTTC.

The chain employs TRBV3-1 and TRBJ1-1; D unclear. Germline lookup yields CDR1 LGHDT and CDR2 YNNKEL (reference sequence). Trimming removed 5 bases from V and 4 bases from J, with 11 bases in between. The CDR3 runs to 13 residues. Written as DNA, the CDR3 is TGTGCCAGCAGCGCGAGTGGGAGCACTGAAGCTTTCTTT. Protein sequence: CASSASGSTEAFF.

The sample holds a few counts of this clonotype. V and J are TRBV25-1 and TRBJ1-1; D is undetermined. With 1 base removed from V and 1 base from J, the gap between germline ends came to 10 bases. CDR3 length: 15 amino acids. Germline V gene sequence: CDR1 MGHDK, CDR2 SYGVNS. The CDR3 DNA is TGTGCCAGCAGTGAATTTAAGGGCCAGAACACTGAAGCTTTCTTT. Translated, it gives CASSEFKGQNTEAFF.

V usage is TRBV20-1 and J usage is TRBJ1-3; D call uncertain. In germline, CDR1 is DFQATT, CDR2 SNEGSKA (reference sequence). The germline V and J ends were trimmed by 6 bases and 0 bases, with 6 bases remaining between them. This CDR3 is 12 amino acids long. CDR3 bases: TGCAGTGCCGGCTACTCTGGAAACACCATATATTTT. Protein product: CSAGYSGNTIYF.

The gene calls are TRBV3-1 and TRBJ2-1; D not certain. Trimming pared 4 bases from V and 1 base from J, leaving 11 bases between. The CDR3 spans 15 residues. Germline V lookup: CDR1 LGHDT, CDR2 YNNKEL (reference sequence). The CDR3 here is CASSRPVTSYNEQFF. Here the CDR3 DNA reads TGTGCCAGCAGCCGGCCTGTTACTTCCTACAATGAGCAGTTCTTC.

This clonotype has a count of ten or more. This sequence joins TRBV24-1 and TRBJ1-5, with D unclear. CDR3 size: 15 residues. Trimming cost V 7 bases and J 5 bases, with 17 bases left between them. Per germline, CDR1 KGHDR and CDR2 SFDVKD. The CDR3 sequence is CATSPSTGKYQPQHF. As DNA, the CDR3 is TGTGCCACCAGCCCCTCGACGGGAAAGTATCAGCCCCAGCATTTT.

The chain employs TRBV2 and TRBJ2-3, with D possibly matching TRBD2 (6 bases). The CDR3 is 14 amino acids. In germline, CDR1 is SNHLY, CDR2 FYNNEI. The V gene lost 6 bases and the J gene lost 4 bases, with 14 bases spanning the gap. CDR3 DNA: TGTGCCAGCAGATGGGGGACGGGGGCAGATACGCAGTATTTT. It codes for CASRWGTGADTQYF.

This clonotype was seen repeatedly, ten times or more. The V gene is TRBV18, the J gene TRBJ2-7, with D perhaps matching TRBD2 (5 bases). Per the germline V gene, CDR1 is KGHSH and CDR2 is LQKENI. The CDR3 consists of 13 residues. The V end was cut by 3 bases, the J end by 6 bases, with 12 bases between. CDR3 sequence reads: CASSPVRESEQYF. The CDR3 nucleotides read TGTGCCAGCTCACCGGTCCGGGAAAGCGAGCAGTACTTC.

CDR3: CASNSGTFGNTIYF. In nucleotides, the CDR3 is TGTGCCAGCAACTCCGGGACATTTGGAAACACCATATATTTT. The chain has TRBV7-2 and TRBJ1-3; D is possibly TRBD1 (6 bases). The V and J ends lost 7 bases and 3 bases respectively, with 13 bases between them. CDR1 is SGHTA, CDR2 FQGNSA, per germline. This CDR3 is 14 amino acids long.

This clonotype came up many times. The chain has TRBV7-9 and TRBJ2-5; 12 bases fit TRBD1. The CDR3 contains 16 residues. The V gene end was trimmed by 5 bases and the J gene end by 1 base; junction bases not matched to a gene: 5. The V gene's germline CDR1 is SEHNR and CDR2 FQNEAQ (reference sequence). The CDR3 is CASSPGQGAGQETQYF. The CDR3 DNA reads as TGTGCCAGCAGCCCGGGACAGGGGGCAGGCCAAGAGACCCAGTACTTC.

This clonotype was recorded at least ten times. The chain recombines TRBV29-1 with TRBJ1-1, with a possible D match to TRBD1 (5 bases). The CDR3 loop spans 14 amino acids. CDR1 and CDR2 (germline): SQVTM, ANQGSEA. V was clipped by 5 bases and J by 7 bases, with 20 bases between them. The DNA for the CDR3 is TGCAGCGTTCAATATGCCGGGGGATTTGGTGAAGCTTTCTTT. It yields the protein CSVQYAGGFGEAFF.

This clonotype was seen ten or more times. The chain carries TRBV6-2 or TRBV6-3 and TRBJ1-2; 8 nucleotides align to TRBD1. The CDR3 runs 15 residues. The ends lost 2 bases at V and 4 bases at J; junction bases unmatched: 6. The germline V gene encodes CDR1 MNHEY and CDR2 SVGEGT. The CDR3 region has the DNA TGTGCCAGCAGTTACGATGCAGGGGGCGCCTATGGCTACACCTTC. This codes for CASSYDAGGAYGYTF.

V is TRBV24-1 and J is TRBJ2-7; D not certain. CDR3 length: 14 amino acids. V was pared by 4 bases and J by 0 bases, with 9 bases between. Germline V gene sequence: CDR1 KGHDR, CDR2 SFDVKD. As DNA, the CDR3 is TGTGCCACCAGTGACCGTAGGAGCTCCTACGAGCAGTACTTC. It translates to CATSDRRSSYEQYF.

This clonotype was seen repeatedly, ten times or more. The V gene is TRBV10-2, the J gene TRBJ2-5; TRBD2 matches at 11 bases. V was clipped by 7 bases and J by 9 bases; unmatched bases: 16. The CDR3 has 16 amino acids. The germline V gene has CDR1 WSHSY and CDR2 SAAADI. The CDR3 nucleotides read TGCGCCAGCACCCACCTACTAGCGGGAGATACGAGGGCCCAGTACTTC. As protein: CASTHLLAGDTRAQYF.

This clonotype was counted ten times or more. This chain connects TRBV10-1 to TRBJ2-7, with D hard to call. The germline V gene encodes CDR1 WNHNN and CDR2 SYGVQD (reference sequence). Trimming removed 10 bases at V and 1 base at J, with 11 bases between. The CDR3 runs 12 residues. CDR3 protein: CATQQLSYEQYF. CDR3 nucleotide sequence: TGCGCCACCCAACAACTTTCCTACGAGCAGTACTTC.

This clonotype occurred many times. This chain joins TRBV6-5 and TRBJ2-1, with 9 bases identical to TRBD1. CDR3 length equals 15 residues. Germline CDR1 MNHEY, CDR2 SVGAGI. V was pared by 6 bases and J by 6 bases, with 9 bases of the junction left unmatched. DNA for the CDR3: TGTGCCAGCAGCTCCGGGACAGGGACCCCCAATGAGCAGTTCTTC. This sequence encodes CASSSGTGTPNEQFF.

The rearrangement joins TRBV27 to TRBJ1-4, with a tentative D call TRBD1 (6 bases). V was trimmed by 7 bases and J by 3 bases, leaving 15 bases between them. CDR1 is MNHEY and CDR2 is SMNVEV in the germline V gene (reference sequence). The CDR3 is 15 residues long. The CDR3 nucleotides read TGTGCCAGCACAAGCAGCAGGGGACCTAATGAAAAACTGTTTTTT. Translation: CASTSSRGPNEKLFF. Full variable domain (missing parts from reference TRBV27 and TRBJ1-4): EAQVTQNPRYLITVTGKKLTVTCSQNMNHEYMSWYRQDPGLGLRQIYYSMNVEVTDKGDVPEGYKVSRKEKRNFPLILESPSPNQTSLYFCASTSSRGPNEKLFFGSGTQLSVL.

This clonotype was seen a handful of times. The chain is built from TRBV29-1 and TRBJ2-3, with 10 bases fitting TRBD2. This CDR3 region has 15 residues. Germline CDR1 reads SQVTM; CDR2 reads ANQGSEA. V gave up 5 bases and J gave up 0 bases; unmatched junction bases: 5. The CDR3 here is CSVRPSGSSTDTQYF. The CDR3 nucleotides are TGCAGCGTTAGGCCTAGCGGGAGTAGCACAGATACGCAGTATTTT.

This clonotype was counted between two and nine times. CDR3 sequence reads: CATSREAGYGSEQFF. CDR3 bases: TGTGCCACCAGCAGAGAGGCAGGTTATGGGAGTGAGCAGTTCTTC. The V call is TRBV15, the J call TRBJ2-1; D may be TRBD2 (5 bases). CDR1 is LNHNV and CDR2 is YYDKDF in the germline V gene (reference sequence). The CDR3 runs to 15 residues. The ends were cut back, 0 bases at V and 9 bases at J, with 15 bases in the middle.

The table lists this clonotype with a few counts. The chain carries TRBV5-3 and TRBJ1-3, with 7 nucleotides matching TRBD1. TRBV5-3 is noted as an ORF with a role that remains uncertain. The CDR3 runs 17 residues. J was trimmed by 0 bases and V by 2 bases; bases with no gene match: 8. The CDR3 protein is CARSLLTGKDSGNTIYF. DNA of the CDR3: TGTGCCAGAAGCTTACTGACAGGGAAAGACTCTGGAAACACCATATATTTT.

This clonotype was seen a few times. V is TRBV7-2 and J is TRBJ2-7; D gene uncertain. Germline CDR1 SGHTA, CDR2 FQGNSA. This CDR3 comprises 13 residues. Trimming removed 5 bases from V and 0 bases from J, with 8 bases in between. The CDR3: CASSHDRSYEQYF. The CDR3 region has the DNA TGTGCCAGCAGCCACGATCGCTCCTACGAGCAGTACTTC.

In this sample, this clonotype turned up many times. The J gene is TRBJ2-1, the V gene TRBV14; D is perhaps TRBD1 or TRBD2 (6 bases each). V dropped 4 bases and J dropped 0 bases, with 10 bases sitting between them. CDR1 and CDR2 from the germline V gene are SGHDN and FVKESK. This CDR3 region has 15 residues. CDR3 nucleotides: TGTGCCAGCAGCCGAGGGGGAGGCTCCTACAATGAGCAGTTCTTC. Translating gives CASSRGGGSYNEQFF.

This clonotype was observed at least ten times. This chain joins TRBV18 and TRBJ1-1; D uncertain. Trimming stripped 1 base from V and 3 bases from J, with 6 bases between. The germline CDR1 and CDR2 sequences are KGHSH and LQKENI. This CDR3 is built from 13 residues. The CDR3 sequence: CASSPRGDTEAFF. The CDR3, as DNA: TGTGCCAGCTCACCACGTGGGGACACTGAAGCTTTCTTT. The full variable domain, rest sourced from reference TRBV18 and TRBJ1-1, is NAGVMQNPRHLVRRRGQEARLRCSPMKGHSHVYWYRQLPEEGLKFMVYLQKENIIDESGMPKERFSAEFPKEGPSILRIQQVVRGDSAAYFCASSPRGDTEAFFGQGTRLTVV.

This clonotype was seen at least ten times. The CDR3 is CSVETESSYNEQFF. CDR3 in DNA: TGCAGCGTTGAGACGGAAAGCTCCTACAATGAGCAGTTCTTC. The chain links TRBV29-1 to TRBJ2-1, with D unclear. Germline V CDR1 and CDR2: SQVTM, ANQGSEA. The V and J ends lost 3 bases and 0 bases respectively, with 9 bases between them. The CDR3 is made up of 14 amino acids.